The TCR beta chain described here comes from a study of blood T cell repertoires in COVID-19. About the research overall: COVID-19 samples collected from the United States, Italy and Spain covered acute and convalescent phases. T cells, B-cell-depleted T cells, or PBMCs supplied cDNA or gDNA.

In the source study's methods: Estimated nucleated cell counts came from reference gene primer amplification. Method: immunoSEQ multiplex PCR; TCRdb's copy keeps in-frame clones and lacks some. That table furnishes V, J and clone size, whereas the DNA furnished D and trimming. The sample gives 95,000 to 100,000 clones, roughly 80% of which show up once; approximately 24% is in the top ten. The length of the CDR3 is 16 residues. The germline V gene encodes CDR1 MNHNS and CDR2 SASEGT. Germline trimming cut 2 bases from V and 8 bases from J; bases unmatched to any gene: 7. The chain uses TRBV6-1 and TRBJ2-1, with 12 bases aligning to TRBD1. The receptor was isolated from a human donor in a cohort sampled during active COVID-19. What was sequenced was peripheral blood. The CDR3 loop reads CASSEIGDRGQDEQFF. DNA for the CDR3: TGTGCCAGCAGTGAAATAGGGGACAGGGGGCAGGATGAGCAGTTCTTC.